This T cell receptor beta chain was sequenced for a study of T cells in Graves' hyperthyroidism and ophthalmopathy. Study context: Peripheral blood was taken when the disease was first diagnosed, before any treatment began.

RNA transcripts were the template for amplifying TCR beta CDR3 regions. Initially, a first-round RT-PCR of the TCR CDR3 employed the HTBI primer set. TCRdb re-analysed the multiplex PCR reads in MiXCR, keeping a single row per CDR3 protein. The data show hundreds of thousands of distinct CDR3 sequences, with around 13% seen just once and roughly 24% held by the top ten. This clonotype has a count of ten or more. Its antigen is currently unknown. Overall study results and limits: Stable hyperthyroidism and ophthalmopathy were separated using 13 V-J signatures. Blood shared most expanded thyroid clonotypes above 0.001.

Trimming took 3 bases from V and 9 from J, leaving 10 bases between them. The CDR3 contains 12 residues. Germline lookup yields CDR1 MDHEN and CDR2 SYDVKM. Cells are PBMCs isolated from roughly 9.3 ml of fresh blood. The clonotype was recovered from a woman aged 25 to 39 with Graves' hyperthyroidism. V is TRBV28 and J is TRBJ2-3, with D unclear. Sequenced material: blood. The CDR3 loop reads CASSLLLPTQYF. CDR3 in DNA: TGTGCCAGCAGTTTGTTGTTACCAACGCAGTATTTT.